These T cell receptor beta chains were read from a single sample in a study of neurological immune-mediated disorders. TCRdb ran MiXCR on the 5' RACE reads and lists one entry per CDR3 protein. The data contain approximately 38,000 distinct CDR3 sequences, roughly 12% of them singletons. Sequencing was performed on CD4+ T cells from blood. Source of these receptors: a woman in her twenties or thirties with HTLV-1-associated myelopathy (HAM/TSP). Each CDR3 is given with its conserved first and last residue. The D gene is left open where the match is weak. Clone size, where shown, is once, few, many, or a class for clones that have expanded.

cdr3_aa: CAISGHRGTAEAFF
cdr3_nt: TGTGCCATCTCGGGGCACAGGGGTACGGCTGAAGCTTTCTTT
cdr3_length: 14
j_call: TRBJ1-1
clone_size: NA
v_call: TRBV10-3
d_call: TRBD1

cdr3_aa: CASSLTGDYGYTF
cdr3_nt: TGCGCCAGCAGCTTAACAGGGGACTATGGCTACACCTTC
cdr3_length: 13
j_call: TRBJ1-2
clone_size: many
v_call: TRBV5-1
d_call: TRBD1

cdr3_aa: CAWSVHRGYEQYF
cdr3_nt: TGTGCCTGGAGTGTACATCGTGGCTACGAGCAGTACTTC
cdr3_length: 13
j_call: TRBJ2-7
clone_size: many
v_call: TRBV30
d_call: NA

cdr3_aa: CASTLGGPSTDTQYF
cdr3_nt: TGTGCCAGCACACTAGGGGGACCAAGCACAGATACGCAGTATTTT
cdr3_length: 15
j_call: TRBJ2-3
clone_size: many
v_call: TRBV7-9
d_call: NA

cdr3_aa: CSVSRLTGWNDQPQHF
cdr3_nt: TGCAGTGTTTCGAGATTGACAGGGTGGAATGATCAGCCCCAGCATTTT
cdr3_length: 16
j_call: TRBJ1-5
clone_size: many
v_call: TRBV20-1
d_call: TRBD1

cdr3_aa: CAISGTGTEQETQYF
cdr3_nt: TGTGCCATTTCGGGAACCGGGACAGAGCAAGAGACCCAGTACTTC
cdr3_length: 15
j_call: TRBJ2-5
clone_size: many
v_call: TRBV10-3
d_call: TRBD1

cdr3_aa: CASSLEGRNTDTQYF
cdr3_nt: TGCGCCAGCAGCTTGGAGGGACGGAACACAGATACGCAGTATTTT
cdr3_length: 15
j_call: TRBJ2-3
clone_size: few
v_call: TRBV5-1
d_call: NA

cdr3_aa: CASSVDPGDYGYTF
cdr3_nt: TGTGCCAGCAGCGTAGATCCTGGGGACTATGGCTACACCTTC
cdr3_length: 14
j_call: TRBJ1-2
clone_size: many
v_call: TRBV9
d_call: NA

cdr3_aa: CASSSSGTGVQETQYF
cdr3_nt: TGCGCCAGCAGCTCCTCCGGGACAGGGGTCCAAGAGACCCAGTACTTC
cdr3_length: 16
j_call: TRBJ2-5
clone_size: many
v_call: TRBV5-1
d_call: TRBD1

cdr3_aa: CASSLASGGAGEQYF
cdr3_nt: TGCGCCAGCAGCTTGGCCAGCGGGGGGGCAGGCGAGCAGTACTTC
cdr3_length: 15
j_call: TRBJ2-7
clone_size: many
v_call: TRBV5-1
d_call: TRBD2

cdr3_aa: CASSFSNEQFF
cdr3_nt: TGTGCCAGCAGCTTCTCAAATGAGCAGTTCTTC
cdr3_length: 11
j_call: TRBJ2-1
clone_size: NA
v_call: TRBV11-2
d_call: NA

cdr3_aa: CASSLAATGQETQYF
cdr3_nt: TGTGCCAGCAGCTTAGCGGCAACAGGACAAGAGACCCAGTACTTC
cdr3_length: 15
j_call: TRBJ2-5
clone_size: many
v_call: TRBV7-9
d_call: NA

cdr3_aa: CASSARDSGANVLTF
cdr3_nt: TGTGCCAGCAGCGCGAGGGACTCTGGGGCCAACGTCCTGACTTTC
cdr3_length: 15
j_call: TRBJ2-6
clone_size: many
v_call: TRBV9
d_call: NA

cdr3_aa: CASIGYGELFF
cdr3_nt: TGTGCCAGCATCGGTTACGGGGAGCTGTTTTTT
cdr3_length: 11
j_call: TRBJ2-2
clone_size: few
v_call: TRBV12-3/TRBV12-4
d_call: NA

cdr3_aa: CSAQTWKSSTDTQYF
cdr3_nt: TGCAGTGCACAGACATGGAAATCTAGCACAGATACGCAGTATTTT
cdr3_length: 15
j_call: TRBJ2-3
clone_size: many
v_call: TRBV20-1
d_call: NA

cdr3_aa: CASSLPGPGGHTEAFF
cdr3_nt: TGCGCCAGCAGCCTGCCCGGGCCCGGCGGTCACACTGAAGCTTTCTTT
cdr3_length: 16
j_call: TRBJ1-1
clone_size: many
v_call: TRBV5-1
d_call: NA

cdr3_aa: CASRPAENTEAFF
cdr3_nt: TGCGCCAGCAGGCCTGCGGAGAACACTGAAGCTTTCTTT
cdr3_length: 13
j_call: TRBJ1-1
clone_size: many
v_call: TRBV5-1
d_call: NA

cdr3_aa: CASRLQAGYTF
cdr3_nt: TGCGCCAGCAGGTTACAGGCAGGCTACACCTTC
cdr3_length: 11
j_call: TRBJ1-2
clone_size: many
v_call: TRBV5-1
d_call: NA

cdr3_aa: CASSLQPTASSGNTIYF
cdr3_nt: TGTGCCAGCAGTTTACAACCGACAGCAAGCTCTGGAAACACCATATATTTT
cdr3_length: 17
j_call: TRBJ1-3
clone_size: many
v_call: TRBV6-6
d_call: NA

cdr3_aa: CASSQGDTQYF
cdr3_nt: TGTGCCAGCAGCCAAGGAGATACGCAGTATTTT
cdr3_length: 11
j_call: TRBJ2-3
clone_size: many
v_call: TRBV4-2
d_call: NA

cdr3_aa: CASSGIKGSGELMNTEAFF
cdr3_nt: TGTGCCAGCAGCGGCATCAAAGGTAGTGGAGAACTTATGAACACTGAAGCTTTCTTT
cdr3_length: 19
j_call: TRBJ1-1
clone_size: many
v_call: TRBV5-5
d_call: NA

cdr3_aa: CSAPGQGAIPGNQPQHF
cdr3_nt: TGCAGTGCACCGGGACAGGGGGCTATCCCGGGCAATCAGCCCCAGCATTTT
cdr3_length: 17
j_call: TRBJ1-5
clone_size: few
v_call: TRBV20-1
d_call: TRBD1